This TCR beta chain was recorded in a study of shared clonotypes between healthy human individuals. Study-level background: The people who gave samples were a couple of women and a few men aged 18 to 49. General study results and limits: Among the subsets, naive ones generally showed larger estimated richness than memory ones.

Points on this clone: Its antigen remains unknown.

Approximately 30,000 T cell genomes (about 0.2 ug DNA) went into each sorted-subset replicate. TCRdb keeps only in-frame clones here, not all; method: immunoSEQ multiplex PCR. The repertoire holds about 2.4 million clones, with around 90% as singletons. The V gene's germline CDR1 is MNHEY and CDR2 SVGAGI. V was trimmed by 7 bases and J by 1 base, leaving 10 bases between them. This CDR3 is built from 13 residues. The chain is built from TRBV6-5 and TRBJ1-1, with D possibly TRBD1 on 5 matching bases. The origin of this receptor is a man younger than 30 in good health. Sequences were obtained from naive CD4+ T cells sorted from blood. Subset denoted: CD45RA+ positively selected. The CDR3 is CASISTANTEAFF. CDR3 DNA sequence: TGTGCCAGCATTTCGACAGCGAACACTGAAGCTTTCTTT.